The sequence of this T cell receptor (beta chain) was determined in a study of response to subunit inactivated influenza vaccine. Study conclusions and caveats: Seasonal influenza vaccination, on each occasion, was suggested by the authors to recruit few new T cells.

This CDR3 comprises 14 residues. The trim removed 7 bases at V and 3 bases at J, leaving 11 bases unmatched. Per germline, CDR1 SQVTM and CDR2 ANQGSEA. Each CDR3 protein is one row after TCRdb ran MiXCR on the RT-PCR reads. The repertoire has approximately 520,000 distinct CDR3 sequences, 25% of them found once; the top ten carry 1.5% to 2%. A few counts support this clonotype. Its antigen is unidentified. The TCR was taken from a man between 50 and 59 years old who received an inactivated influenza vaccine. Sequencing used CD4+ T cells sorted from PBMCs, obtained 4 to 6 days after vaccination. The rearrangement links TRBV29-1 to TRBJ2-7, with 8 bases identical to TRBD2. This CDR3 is CSAKGRGRNYEQYF. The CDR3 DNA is TGCAGCGCAAAAGGACGCGGGAGGAACTACGAGCAGTACTTC.